The sequence of this T cell receptor (beta chain) was determined in a study of blood T cells in healthy people across ages. Whole-study findings and limits: TCR beta diversity per million T cells fell roughly linearly with age.

V lost 5 bases and J lost 3; bases outside the gene matches: 9. Germline CDR1 is SGHTA and CDR2 is FQGNSA. This CDR3 spans 15 amino acids. Details on this clonotype: The antigen remains undetermined.

Then a second PCR, running about 6 to 12 cycles, was carried out with a sample-barcoded 5' primer and a J-beta primer mix. TCRdb itself ran the 5' RACE reads through MiXCR, one entry per CDR3 protein. The sample contains around 700,000 distinct CDR3 sequences, just under 25% of which appear only once. These data also formed part of another study, on T cells of mothers and their children. Turning to that study: Sequencing returned over 10 million TCR beta CDR3 reads per mother and about 3 million per child.

This chain joins TRBV7-2 and TRBJ2-7, with TRBD2 matching over 8 bases. The receptor was derived from a boy between 10 and 17 years old in good health. Sequenced input: blood. CDR3 sequence: CASSPRSGTFYEQYF. The CDR3 nucleotides are TGTGCCAGCAGCCCTCGTAGCGGGACTTTCTACGAGCAGTACTTC.